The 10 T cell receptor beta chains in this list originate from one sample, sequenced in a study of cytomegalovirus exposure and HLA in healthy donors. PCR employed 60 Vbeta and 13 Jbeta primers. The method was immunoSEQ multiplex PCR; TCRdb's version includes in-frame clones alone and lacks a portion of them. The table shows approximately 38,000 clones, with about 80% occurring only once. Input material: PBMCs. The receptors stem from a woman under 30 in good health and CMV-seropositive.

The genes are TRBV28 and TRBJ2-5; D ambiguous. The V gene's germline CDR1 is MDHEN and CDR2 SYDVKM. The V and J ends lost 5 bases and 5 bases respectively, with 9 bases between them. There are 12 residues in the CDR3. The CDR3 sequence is CASSPPLETQYF. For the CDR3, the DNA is TGTGCCAGCAGTCCTCCGTTGGAGACCCAGTACTTC. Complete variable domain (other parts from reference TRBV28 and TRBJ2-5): DVKVTQSSRYLVKRTGEKVFLECVQDMDHENMFWYRQDPGLGLRLIYFSYDVKMKEKGDIPEGYSVSREKKERFSLILESASTNQTSMYLCASSPPLETQYFGPGTRLLVL.

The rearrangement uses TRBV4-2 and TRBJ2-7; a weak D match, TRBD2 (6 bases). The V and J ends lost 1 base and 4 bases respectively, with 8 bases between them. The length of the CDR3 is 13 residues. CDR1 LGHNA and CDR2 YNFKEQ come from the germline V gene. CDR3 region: CASSQGAGYEQYF. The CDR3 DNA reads TGTGCCAGCAGCCAAGGGGCGGGGTACGAGCAGTACTTC.

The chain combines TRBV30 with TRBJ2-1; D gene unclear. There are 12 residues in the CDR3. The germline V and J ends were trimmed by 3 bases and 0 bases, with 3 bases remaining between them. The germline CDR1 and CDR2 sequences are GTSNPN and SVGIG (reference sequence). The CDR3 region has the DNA TGTGCCTGGAGGAGCTCCTACAATGAGCAGTTCTTC. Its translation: CAWRSSYNEQFF.

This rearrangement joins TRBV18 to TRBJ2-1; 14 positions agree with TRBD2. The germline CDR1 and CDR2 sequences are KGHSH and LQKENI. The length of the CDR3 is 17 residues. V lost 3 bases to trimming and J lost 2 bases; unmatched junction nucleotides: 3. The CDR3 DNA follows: TGTGCCAGCTCACCTCGACTAGCGGGAGGGCCCTACAATGAGCAGTTCTTC. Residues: CASSPRLAGGPYNEQFF.

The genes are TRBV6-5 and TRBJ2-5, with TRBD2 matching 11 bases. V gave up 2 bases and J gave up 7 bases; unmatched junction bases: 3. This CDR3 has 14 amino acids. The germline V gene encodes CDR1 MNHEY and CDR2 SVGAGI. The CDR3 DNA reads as TGTGCCAGCAGTTACCTTCTAGCGGGGGGGACCCAGTACTTC. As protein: CASSYLLAGGTQYF.

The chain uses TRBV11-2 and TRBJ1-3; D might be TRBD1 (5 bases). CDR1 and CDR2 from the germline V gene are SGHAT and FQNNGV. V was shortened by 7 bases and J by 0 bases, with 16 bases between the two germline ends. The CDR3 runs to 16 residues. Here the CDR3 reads CASTNRRGLSGNTIYF. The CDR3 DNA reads TGTGCCAGCACCAACAGACGGGGACTCTCTGGAAACACCATATATTTT.

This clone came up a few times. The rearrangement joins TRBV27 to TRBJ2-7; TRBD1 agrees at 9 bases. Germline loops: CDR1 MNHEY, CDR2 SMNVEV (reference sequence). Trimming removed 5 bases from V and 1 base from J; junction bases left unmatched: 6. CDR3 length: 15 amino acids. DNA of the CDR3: TGTGCCAGCAGTCCGGGACAGGGAACTTCCTACGAGCAGTACTTC. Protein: CASSPGQGTSYEQYF.

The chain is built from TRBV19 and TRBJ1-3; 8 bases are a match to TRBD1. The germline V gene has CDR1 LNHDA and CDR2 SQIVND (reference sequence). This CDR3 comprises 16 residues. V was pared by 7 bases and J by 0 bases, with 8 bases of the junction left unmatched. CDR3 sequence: CASTGDRIFSGNTIYF. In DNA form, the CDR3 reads TGTGCCAGTACCGGGGACAGGATATTCTCTGGAAACACCATATATTTT.

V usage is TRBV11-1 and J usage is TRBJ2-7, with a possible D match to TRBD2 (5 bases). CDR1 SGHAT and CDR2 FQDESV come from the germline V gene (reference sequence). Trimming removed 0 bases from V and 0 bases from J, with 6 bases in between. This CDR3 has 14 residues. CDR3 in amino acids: CASSLAGASYEQYF. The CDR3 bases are TGTGCCAGCAGCTTAGCGGGAGCCTCCTACGAGCAGTACTTC.

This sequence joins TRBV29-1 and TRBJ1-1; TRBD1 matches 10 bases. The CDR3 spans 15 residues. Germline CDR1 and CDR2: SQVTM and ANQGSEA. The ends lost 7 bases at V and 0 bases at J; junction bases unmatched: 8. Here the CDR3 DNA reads TGCAGCGGTAACCGGGGACAGGGGATGAACACTGAAGCTTTCTTT. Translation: CSGNRGQGMNTEAFF.